This section outlines one T cell receptor (beta chain) sequence together with its context. Its antigen is currently unknown. Repertoires were generated with immunoSEQ multiplex PCR, while TCRdb's copy carries only in-frame clones and drops some. The sample lists approximately 7,000 clones, approximately 90% seen once, with approximately 8% in the top ten. This entry is derived from a study of T cell clonotyping in hematopoietic cell transplantation. Study-level findings and limits: Cells were unsorted, so CD4 and CD8 contributions were not separated. Pathologically expanded recipient clonotypes increased progressively from day 30 to day 180 as diversity fell. At the given depth, recipient repertoires were over 97% de novo clonotypes.

The germline CDR1 and CDR2 sequences are SGHAT and FQNNGV. V shed 6 bases and J shed 4 bases, with 21 bases lying between them. The CDR3 has 16 residues. The sequencing here drew on PBMCs, taken 100 days after allogeneic stem cell transplant. The chain employs TRBV11-2 and TRBJ1-1, with TRBD1 as a possible D gene (5 bases). This sequence originates from a male patient younger than 35 who had an allogeneic stem cell transplant from a related donor, so the T cells may come from the graft donor. Some clones in this sample may be carry-over from other donors' samples. The CDR3 DNA reads as TGTGCCAGCAGTCGGGACTTTCAGGGTATTAGCACTGAAGCTTTCTTT. Its translation is CASSRDFQGISTEAFF.